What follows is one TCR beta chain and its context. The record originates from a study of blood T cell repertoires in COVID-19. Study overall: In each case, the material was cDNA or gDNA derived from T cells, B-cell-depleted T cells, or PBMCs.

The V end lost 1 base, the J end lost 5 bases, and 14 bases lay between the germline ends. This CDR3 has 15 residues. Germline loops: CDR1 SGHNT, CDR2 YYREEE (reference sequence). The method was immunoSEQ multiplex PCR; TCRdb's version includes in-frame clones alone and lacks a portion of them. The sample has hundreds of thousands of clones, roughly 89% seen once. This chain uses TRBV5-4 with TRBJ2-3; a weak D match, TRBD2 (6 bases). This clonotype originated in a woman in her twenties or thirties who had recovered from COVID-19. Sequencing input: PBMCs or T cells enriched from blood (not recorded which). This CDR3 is CASSLFGGAVDTQYF. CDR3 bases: TGTGCCAGCAGCTTGTTCGGGGGAGCAGTAGATACGCAGTATTTT.